This entry concerns a single T cell receptor (beta chain). The antigen remains undetermined. There were only Caucasian adults among the donors, and all lived in Nashville, Tennessee. This sample was taken from a study of shared clonotypes between healthy human individuals. Study-wide results and limits: It was observed that roughly 5% of naive CD4 clonotypes were shared across four donors. Only a few donors were included, so the genetic and exposure-history diversity represented was limited.

This was a deep-level run. Method: immunoSEQ multiplex PCR; TCRdb's copy keeps in-frame clones and lacks some. The sample records around 1.4 million clones, approximately 98.5% being singletons. The ends were cut back, 1 base at V and 6 bases at J, with 9 bases in the middle. The CDR3 sequence is 13 residues long. Germline V lookup: CDR1 SGHTA, CDR2 FQGNSA. The sequencing input was naive CD4+ T cells sorted from blood. The sample's subset: CD45RA+ positively selected. The rearrangement uses TRBV7-2 and TRBJ1-1; D ambiguous. The origin of this receptor is a man aged 30-40 years in good health. The CDR3 reads CASSLERRAEAFF. Here the CDR3 DNA reads TGTGCCAGCAGCTTAGAGAGACGCGCTGAAGCTTTCTTT.